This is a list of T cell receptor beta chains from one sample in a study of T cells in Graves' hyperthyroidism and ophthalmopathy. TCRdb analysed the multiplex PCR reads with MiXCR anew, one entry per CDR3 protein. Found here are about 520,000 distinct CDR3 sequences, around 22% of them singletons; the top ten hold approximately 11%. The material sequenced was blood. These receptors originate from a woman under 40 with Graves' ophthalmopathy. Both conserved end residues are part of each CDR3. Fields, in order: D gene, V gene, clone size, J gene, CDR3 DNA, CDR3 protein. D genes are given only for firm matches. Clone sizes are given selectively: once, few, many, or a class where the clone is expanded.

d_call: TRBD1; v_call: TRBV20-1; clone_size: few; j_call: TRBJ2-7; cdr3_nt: TGCAGTGCCCCGGGACAGAGGCGACTCTACGAGCAGTACTTC; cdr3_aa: CSAPGQRRLYEQYF
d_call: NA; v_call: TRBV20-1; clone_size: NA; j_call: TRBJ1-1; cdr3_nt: TGCAGTGCTAGAGCTGCCGGGAACACTGAAGCTTTCTTT; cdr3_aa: CSARAAGNTEAFF
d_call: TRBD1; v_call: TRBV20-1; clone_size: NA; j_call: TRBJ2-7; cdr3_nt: TGCAGTGCTCGAACCACAGGGGGATTGTTCGAGCAGTACTTC; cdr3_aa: CSARTTGGLFEQYF
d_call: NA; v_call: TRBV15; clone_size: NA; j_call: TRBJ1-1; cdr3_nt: TGTGCCACCAGCAGAGAAGCCTACACGAACACTGAAGCTTTCTTT; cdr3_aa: CATSREAYTNTEAFF
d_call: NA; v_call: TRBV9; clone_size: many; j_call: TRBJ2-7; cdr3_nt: TGTGCCAGCAGCGTAGGAGGCGGTGGGGGGTACTACGAGCAGTACTTC; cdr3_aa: CASSVGGGGGYYEQYF
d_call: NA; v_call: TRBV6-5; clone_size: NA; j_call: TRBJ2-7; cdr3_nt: TGTGCCAGCAGTTCCCCAGAACTTTACGAGCAGTACTTC; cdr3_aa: CASSSPELYEQYF
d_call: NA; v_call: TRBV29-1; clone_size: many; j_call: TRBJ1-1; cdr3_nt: TGCAGCGTTGAGTATCCAGGGGCTGAAGCTTTCTTT; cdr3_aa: CSVEYPGAEAFF
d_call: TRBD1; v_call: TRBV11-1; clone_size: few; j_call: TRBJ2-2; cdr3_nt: TGTGCCAGCAGATCTGGACAGGGCGCGAGGACCGGGGAGCTGTTTTTT; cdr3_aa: CASRSGQGARTGELFF
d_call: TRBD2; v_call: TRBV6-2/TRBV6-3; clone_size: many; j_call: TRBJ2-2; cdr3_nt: TGTGCCAGCAGTTACTCGGGGACTAGCGGGGGAAACACCGGGGAGCTGTTTTTT; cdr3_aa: CASSYSGTSGGNTGELFF
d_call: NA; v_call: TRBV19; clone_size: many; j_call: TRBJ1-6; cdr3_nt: TGTGCCAGTAGTATTGGGACACGGAATTCACCCCTCCACTTT; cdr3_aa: CASSIGTRNSPLHF
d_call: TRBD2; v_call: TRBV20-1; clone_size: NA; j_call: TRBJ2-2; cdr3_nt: TGCAGTGCTAGGGCTAGCGGTTACACCGGGGAGCTGTTTTTT; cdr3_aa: CSARASGYTGELFF
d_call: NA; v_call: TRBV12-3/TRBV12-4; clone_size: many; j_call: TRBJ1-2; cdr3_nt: TGTGCCAGCAGTTTTTCTGAAACGGGCTATGGCTACACCTTC; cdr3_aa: CASSFSETGYGYTF
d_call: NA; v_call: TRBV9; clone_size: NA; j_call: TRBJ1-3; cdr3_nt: TGTGCCAGCAGCGTAGGGGGAGGGCCCACGGCTGGAAACACCATATATTTT; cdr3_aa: CASSVGGGPTAGNTIYF
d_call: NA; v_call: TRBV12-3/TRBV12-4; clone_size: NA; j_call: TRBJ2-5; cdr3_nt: TGTGCCAGCAGTTTCGGCGGTTTGGGGGCAGGGACCCAGTACTTC; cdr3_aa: CASSFGGLGAGTQYF
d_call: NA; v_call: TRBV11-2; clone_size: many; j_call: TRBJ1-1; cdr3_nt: TGTGCCAGCAGACTAGGAGGAAACACTGAAGCTTTCTTT; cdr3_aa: CASRLGGNTEAFF
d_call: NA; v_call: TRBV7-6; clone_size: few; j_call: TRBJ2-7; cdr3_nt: TGTGCCAGCAGCCCAGCCGAGGGAGGACAAATCTTCTCCTACGAGCAGTACTTC; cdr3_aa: CASSPAEGGQIFSYEQYF
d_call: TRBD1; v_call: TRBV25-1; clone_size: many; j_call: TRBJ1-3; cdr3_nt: TGTGCCAGCAGTGCGTCCCGGACAGGTTTTGGAAACACCATATATTTT; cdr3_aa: CASSASRTGFGNTIYF
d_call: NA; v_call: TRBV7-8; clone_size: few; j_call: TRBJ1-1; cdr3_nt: TGTGCCAGCAGCTTAGTAAGTGGGCAGGGCAGGATGTACACTGAAGCTTTCTTT; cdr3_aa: CASSLVSGQGRMYTEAFF
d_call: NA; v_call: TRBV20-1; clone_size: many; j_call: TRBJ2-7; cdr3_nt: TGCAGTGCTAGATCGTACAGGGCCCACGAGCAGTACTTC; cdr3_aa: CSARSYRAHEQYF
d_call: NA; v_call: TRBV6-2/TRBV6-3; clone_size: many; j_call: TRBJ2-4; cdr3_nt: TGTGCCAGCGGCCAGGACAGTACCATTCAGTACTTC; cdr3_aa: CASGQDSTIQYF
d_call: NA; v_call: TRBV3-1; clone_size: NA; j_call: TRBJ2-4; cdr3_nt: TGTGCCAGCAGTAACTCTCTCGGGACTTGGGGCGGTGACATTCAGTACTTC; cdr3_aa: CASSNSLGTWGGDIQYF
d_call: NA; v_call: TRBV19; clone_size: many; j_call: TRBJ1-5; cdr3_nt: TGTGCCAGTAGTATAGATCCTGGAGGGGCGAATCAGCCCCAGCATTTT; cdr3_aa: CASSIDPGGANQPQHF
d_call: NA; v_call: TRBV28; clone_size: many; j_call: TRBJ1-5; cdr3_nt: TGTGCCAGCCGAGCGATCAATCAGCCCCAGCATTTT; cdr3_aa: CASRAINQPQHF
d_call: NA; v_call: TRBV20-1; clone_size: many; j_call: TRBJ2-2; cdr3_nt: TGCAGTGCCATGAAGAGGGGCAACACCGGGGAGCTGTTTTTT; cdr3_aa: CSAMKRGNTGELFF
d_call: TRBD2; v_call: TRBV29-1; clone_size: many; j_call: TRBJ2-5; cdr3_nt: TGCAGCACATATGGGACTAGCGGACCTAAAGAGACCCAGTACTTC; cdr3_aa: CSTYGTSGPKETQYF
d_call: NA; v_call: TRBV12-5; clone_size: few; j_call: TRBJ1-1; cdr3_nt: TGTGCTAGTGGTTTGGCCCCTTTAATGAACACTGAAGCTTTCTTT; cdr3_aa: CASGLAPLMNTEAFF
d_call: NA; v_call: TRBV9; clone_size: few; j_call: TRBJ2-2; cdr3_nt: TGTGCCAGCAGCGTAGGGGACGGGGAGCTGTTTTTT; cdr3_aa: CASSVGDGELFF
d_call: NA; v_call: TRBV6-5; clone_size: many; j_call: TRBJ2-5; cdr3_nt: TGTGCCAGCGAGAGGGTGAACCAAGAGACCCAGTACTTC; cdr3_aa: CASERVNQETQYF
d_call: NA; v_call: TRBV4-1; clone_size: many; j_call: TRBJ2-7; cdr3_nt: TGCGCCAGCAGCCAAGTCGTCCCCAGGGAGCGCCCGGGGGAGCAGTACTTC; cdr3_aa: CASSQVVPRERPGEQYF
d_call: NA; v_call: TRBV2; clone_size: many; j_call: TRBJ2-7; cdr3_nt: TGTGCCAGCAAACCACTCGCAGGAAGCTCCTACGAGCAGTACTTC; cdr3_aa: CASKPLAGSSYEQYF
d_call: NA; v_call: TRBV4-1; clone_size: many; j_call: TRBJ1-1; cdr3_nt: TGCGCCAGCAGCCCGGGCCCAAGTGAACATTACCCTGAAGCTTTCTTT; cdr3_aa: CASSPGPSEHYPEAFF
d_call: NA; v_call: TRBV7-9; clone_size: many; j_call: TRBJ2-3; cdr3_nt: TGTGCCAGCAGCCAACTAGCCTCCTACTTCACAGATACGCAGTATTTT; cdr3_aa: CASSQLASYFTDTQYF
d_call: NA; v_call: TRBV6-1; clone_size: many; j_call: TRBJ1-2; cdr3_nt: TGTGCCAGCAGTGAAGCGACTTTAGTGGCGCGCTATGGCTACACCTTC; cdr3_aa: CASSEATLVARYGYTF
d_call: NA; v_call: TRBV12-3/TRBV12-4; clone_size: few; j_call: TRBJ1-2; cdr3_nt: TGTGCCAGCAGTTTCGTAGGAAATGCGGGCTACACCTTC; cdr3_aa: CASSFVGNAGYTF
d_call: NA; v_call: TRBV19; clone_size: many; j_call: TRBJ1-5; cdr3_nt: TGTGCCAGTAGTATAGTTGTGGCGGCAGCACAGAATCAGCCCCAGCATTTT; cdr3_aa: CASSIVVAAAQNQPQHF
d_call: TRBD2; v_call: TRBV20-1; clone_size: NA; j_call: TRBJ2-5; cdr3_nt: TGCAGTGCTGTAGCGGGGGTGCAAGAGACCCAGTACTTC; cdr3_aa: CSAVAGVQETQYF
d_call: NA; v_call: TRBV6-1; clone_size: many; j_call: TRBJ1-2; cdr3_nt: TGTGCCAGCAGTGAAGGCGCGACAGCAATCTATGGCTACACCTTC; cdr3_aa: CASSEGATAIYGYTF
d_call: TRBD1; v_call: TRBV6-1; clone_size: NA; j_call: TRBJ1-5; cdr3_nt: TGTGCCAGCACGGGGACAGGGGGTCTGTATCTGCATTTT; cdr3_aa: CASTGTGGLYLHF
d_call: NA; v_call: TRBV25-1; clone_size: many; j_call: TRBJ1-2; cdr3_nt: TGTGCCAGCAGTGAAGAGGGGGGGTTGGATGGCTACACCTTC; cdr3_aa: CASSEEGGLDGYTF
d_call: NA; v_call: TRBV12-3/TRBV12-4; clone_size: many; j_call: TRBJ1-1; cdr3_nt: TGTGCCAGCAGTTTCAGGCACACTGAAGCTTTCTTT; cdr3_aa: CASSFRHTEAFF